This T cell receptor beta chain was retrieved from a study of T cell changes during pregnancy in multiple sclerosis. Generated by immunoSEQ multiplex PCR, the TCRdb table keeps only in-frame clones and is missing some. This table has approximately 12,000 clones, about 86% appearing once. Trimming removed 0 bases from V and 7 bases from J, with 10 bases in between. The CDR3 spans 13 residues. Per the germline V gene, CDR1 is SEHNR and CDR2 is FQNEAQ (reference sequence). The receptor was derived from a female donor in good health, enrolled as a control in a pregnancy study. The material was CD8+ T cells from peripheral blood mononuclear cells, obtained in the second trimester of pregnancy. The genes are TRBV7-9 and TRBJ2-7; D unclear. This CDR3 is CASSLAASWEQYF. The CDR3 DNA reads as TGTGCCAGCAGCTTAGCGGCCAGTTGGGAGCAGTACTTC. Together with reference TRBV7-9 and TRBJ2-7, the CDR3 gives the full variable domain: DTGVSQNPRHKITKRGQNVTFRCDPISEHNRLYWYRQTLGQGPEFLTYFQNEAQLEKSRLLSDRFSAERPKGSFSTLEIQRTEQGDSAMYLCASSLAASWEQYFGPGTRLTVT.